This T cell receptor (beta chain) was sequenced during a study of human T cells and chemical hapten exposure. TCRdb re-called the RACE reads through MiXCR, storing one row per CDR3 protein. The sample records some 38,000 distinct CDR3 sequences, less than 8.5% being singletons. The germline gives CDR1 SNHLY, CDR2 FYNNEI. CDR3 length: 14 residues. The V and J ends lost 6 bases and 6 bases, in that order; junction bases with no gene match: 6. This clonotype counts as medium-sized (0.01 to 0.1%). The time point is: pre-sensitization, week 0. Specified treatment: therapeutic diphenylcyclopropenone sensitization with weekly scalp DPC.

The sample was whole blood, taken in connection with sensitization to the hapten diphenylcyclopropenone (DPC). The clonotype comes from a woman aged 45-60 years with alopecia areata. Some clones in this sample may be carry-over from other donors' samples. This chain links TRBV2 with TRBJ1-1, with 11 bases matching TRBD1. CDR3 sequence: CASRGQGGRAEAFF. The CDR3 region has the DNA TGTGCCAGCAGGGGACAGGGGGGACGAGCTGAAGCTTTCTTT.